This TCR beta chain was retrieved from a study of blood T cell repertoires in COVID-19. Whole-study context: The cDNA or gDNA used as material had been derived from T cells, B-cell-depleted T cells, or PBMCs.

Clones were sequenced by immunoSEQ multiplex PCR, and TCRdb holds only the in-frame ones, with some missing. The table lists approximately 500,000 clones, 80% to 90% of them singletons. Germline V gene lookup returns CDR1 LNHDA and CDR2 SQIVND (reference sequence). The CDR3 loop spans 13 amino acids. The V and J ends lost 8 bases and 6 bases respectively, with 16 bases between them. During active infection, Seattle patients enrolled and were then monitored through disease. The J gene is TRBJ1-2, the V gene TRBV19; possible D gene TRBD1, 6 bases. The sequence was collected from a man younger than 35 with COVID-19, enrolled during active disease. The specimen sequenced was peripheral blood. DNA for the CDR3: TGTGCCAGTTCTCCAACAGGGAGGGATGGCTACACCTTC. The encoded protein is CASSPTGRDGYTF.